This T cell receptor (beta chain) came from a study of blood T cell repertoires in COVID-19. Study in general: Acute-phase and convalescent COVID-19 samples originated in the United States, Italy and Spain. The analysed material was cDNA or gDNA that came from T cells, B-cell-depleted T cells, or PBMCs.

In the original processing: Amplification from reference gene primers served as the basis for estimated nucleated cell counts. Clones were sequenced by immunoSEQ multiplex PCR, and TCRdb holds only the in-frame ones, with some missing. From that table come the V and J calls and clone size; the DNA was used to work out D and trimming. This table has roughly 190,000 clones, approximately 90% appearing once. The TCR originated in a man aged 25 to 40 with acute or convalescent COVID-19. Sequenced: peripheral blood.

The CDR3 DNA follows: TGTGCCAGCAGCTATGGACAGGGGATCTACGAGCAGTACTTC. It is translated as CASSYGQGIYEQYF. This chain uses TRBV14 with TRBJ2-7; 9 nucleotides line up with TRBD1. Germline V CDR1 and CDR2: SGHDN, FVKESK. The CDR3 consists of 14 residues. The junction had 5 bases not matched to a gene; V was cut back by 5 bases and J by 3 bases.